This T cell receptor (beta chain) was recovered during a study of CD8 T cells in Susac syndrome (dated by TCRdb to about 2019). As for the study more broadly: Among the Susac syndrome patients who were sequenced, clinically active disease was present in more than 5 and clinical remission was observed in 8 or 9. At the time of blood withdrawal, Susac syndrome patients were either therapy-naive, taking corticosteroids (with some also receiving IVIg), or on IVIg alone. Repertoire sequencing was used to test whether CD8+ T cell activation and differentiation in Susac syndrome was antigen driven. Study-wide findings and limitations: The CD4+ T cell repertoire of patients with Susac syndrome showed no detectable clonal expansion. The study acknowledged that relatively few individuals were included in the TCR sequencing and HLA analysis.

V gives up 3 bases and J gives up 6 bases, and the segment between their germline ends measures 13 bases. Taken from cysteine to phenylalanine, the CDR3 has 13 residues. The CDR3 DNA has 39 bases and is translated from base 1. As encoded in the germline V gene (reference sequence), CDR1 is DFQATT while CDR2 is SNEGSKA. For this clonotype: Its antigen is currently not known. Base qualities are missing; no much larger clone stands one base away.

Peripheral blood CD8+ and CD4+ T cells from healthy donors, Susac syndrome patients and multiple sclerosis patients were profiled using high-throughput TCR beta sequencing. Recently defined diagnostic criteria for definite or probable disease were met by the Susac syndrome patients. Bulk CD8+ and CD4+ T cells were purified magnetically by negative isolation, whereas CD8+ TEMRA cells were enriched by FACS. Blood was collected in EDTA tubes and processed within 24 hours, with PBMCs isolated through density gradient centrifugation. PBMCs intended for TCR sequencing were cryopreserved in liquid nitrogen and were subsequently thawed in a 37 degrees C water bath. The sorted or isolated CD4+, CD8+ and CD8+ TEMRA cells had a purity of 90% or higher. RNA was extracted using the RNeasy kit, and roughly 0.45 to 1 microgram was reverse transcribed with random hexamers. TCR beta CDR3 regions were amplified with the immunoSEQ multiplex PCR assay covering 54 Vbeta and 13 Jbeta segments. PCR amplification bias was corrected using a synthetic template baseline for primer optimization and computational correction. The authors' analysis ran thus. Reads were annotated to V, D and J genes per IMGT and analyzed with immunoSEQ Analyzer, keeping only productive sequences. Clonality was calculated as one minus the Shannon entropy normalized by log2 of the number of productive unique sequences. For each patient and control, public and private clones were evaluated among the 100 most prevalent clones. Clones were defined as Susac-specific if absent from the healthy and MS cohorts, from 900 to 1,200 published viral clones and from other ImmuneACCESS disease sequences. TCRdb reanalyzed the raw reads on its own, using fastp at Q25 for trimming and MiXCR for clone calling, and kept in-frame beta chains. Identical CDR3 protein sequences are pooled into one entry, listed with their most common genes and DNA. These V and J calls derive from TCRdb rather than the authors' analysis. The sample data list 120,000 or so distinct CDR3 sequences, and approximately 96% of these were observed just once. The ten largest clones capture 0.11% to 0.15% of the sample.

The sequence is built from TRBV20-1 and TRBJ2-3; confidence is insufficient to name the D gene. Sequenced input: CD4+ T cells from PBMCs. The TCR originated in a human donor with Susac syndrome. At the DNA level, the sequence is TGCAGTGCTAGTGGCACCCCCGGGGATACGCAGTATTTT. Translated, it reads CSASGTPGDTQYF.